Described below is a single T cell receptor (beta chain) sequence and its context. This CDR3 is built from 13 residues. Germline V lookup: CDR1 DFQATT, CDR2 SNEGSKA (reference sequence). V was pared by 6 bases and J by 3 bases, with 15 bases between. This sample is drawn from a study of CD8 T cells in Susac syndrome. Reverse transcription of about 0.5 to 1 ug RNA was carried out with random hexamers. MiXCR, applied by TCRdb to the immunoSEQ multiplex PCR reads, yields one record per CDR3 protein. Of approximately 210,000 distinct CDR3 sequences in the sample, 95% were seen once. The clonotype comes from a human donor with multiple sclerosis. The specimen sequenced was CD4+ T cells from PBMCs. V gene TRBV20-1 combines with J gene TRBJ2-7; D unresolved. CDR3 in amino acids: CSARRTVGYEQYF. CDR3 nucleotides: TGCAGTGCCAGACGGACCGTAGGCTACGAGCAGTACTTC.